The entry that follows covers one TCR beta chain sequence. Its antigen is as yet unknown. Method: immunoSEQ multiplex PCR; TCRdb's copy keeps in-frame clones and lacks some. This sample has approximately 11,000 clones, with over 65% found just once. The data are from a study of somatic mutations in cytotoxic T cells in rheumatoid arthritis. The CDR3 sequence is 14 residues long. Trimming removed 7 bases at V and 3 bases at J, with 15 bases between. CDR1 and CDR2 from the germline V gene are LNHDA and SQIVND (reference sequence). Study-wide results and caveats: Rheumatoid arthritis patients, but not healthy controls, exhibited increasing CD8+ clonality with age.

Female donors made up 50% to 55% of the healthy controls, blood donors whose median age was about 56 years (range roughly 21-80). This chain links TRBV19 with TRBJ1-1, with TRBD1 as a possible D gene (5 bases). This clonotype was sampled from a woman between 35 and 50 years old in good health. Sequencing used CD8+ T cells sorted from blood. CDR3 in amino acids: CASNFGRGHTEAFF. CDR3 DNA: TGTGCCAGTAATTTCGGGAGGGGACACACTGAAGCTTTCTTT.